The rows below give T cell receptor beta chains drawn from one sample of a study of T-cell reconstitution after alpha-beta-depleted transplantation in children. A single record per CDR3 protein comes from TCRdb applying MiXCR to the PCR reads. The sample lists 500,000 to 600,000 distinct CDR3 sequences, roughly 33% occurring once. Source: PBMCs from the stem cell graft donor, taken from the stem cell graft. All receptors come from a human donor who donated a stem cell graft to a child with aplastic anemia. Both conserved end residues are part of each CDR3. Each record gives: J gene, D gene, V gene, CDR3 length, clone size, CDR3 DNA, CDR3 protein. D genes are given only for firm matches. Only some rows state a clone size, as once, few, many or a class for expanded clones.

TRBJ2-1 | . | TRBV7-2 | 16 | few | TGTGCCAGCAGCTTAGCGCTGGGGCTAGGCAACAATGAGCAGTTCTTC | CASSLALGLGNNEQFF
TRBJ2-7 | TRBD1 | TRBV12-3/TRBV12-4 | 14 | few | TGTGCCAGCAAGACAGGGGCTTCGAGCTACGAGCAGTACTTC | CASKTGASSYEQYF
TRBJ2-1 | TRBD2 | TRBV7-8 | 15 | . | TGTGCCAGCAGCCCAGTAGCGGGAGTTGAATATGAGCAGTTCTTC | CASSPVAGVEYEQFF
TRBJ1-2 | . | TRBV5-5 | 12 | . | TGTGCCAGCAGCCTCAGGGATGGCGGCTACACCTTC | CASSLRDGGYTF
TRBJ1-5 | . | TRBV5-5 | 15 | . | TGTGCCAGCAGCTTTTGGGAGCAGGGCAATCAGCCCCAGCATTTT | CASSFWEQGNQPQHF
TRBJ1-5 | . | TRBV19 | 15 | few | TGTGCCAGTAGTACTTCCAGGGTTTTAGGCCAGCCCCAGCATTTT | CASSTSRVLGQPQHF
TRBJ2-3 | . | TRBV20-1 | 14 | . | TGCAGTGCTAGAGCGGGAGTGGCGGCAGATACGCAGTATTTT | CSARAGVAADTQYF
TRBJ2-5 | . | TRBV5-6 | 14 | . | TGTGCCAGCAGCCCTACGACAGATCCAGGGACCCAGTACTTC | CASSPTTDPGTQYF
TRBJ2-3 | TRBD2 | TRBV7-6 | 15 | . | TGTGCCAGCAGCTTTAAGGGAGCGGGGACAGATACGCAGTATTTT | CASSFKGAGTDTQYF
TRBJ1-1 | TRBD1 | TRBV6-2/TRBV6-3 | 14 | few | TGTGCCAGCAGAGGGACAGGGAGGAGCACTGAAGCTTTCTTT | CASRGTGRSTEAFF
TRBJ1-6 | . | TRBV6-2/TRBV6-3 | 14 | . | TGTGCCAGCAGTTACAACCACCAAGGCTCACCCCTCCACTTT | CASSYNHQGSPLHF
TRBJ2-1 | . | TRBV5-1 | 16 | few | TGCGCCAGCAGCGATGGTCTCCTACTACCCTACAATGAGCAGTTCTTC | CASSDGLLLPYNEQFF
TRBJ1-2 | TRBD1 | TRBV3-1 | 15 | few | TGTGCCAGCAGCCAGGGGGACAGACCTAACTATGGCTACACCTTC | CASSQGDRPNYGYTF
TRBJ1-5 | . | TRBV12-3/TRBV12-4 | 13 | many | TGTGCCAGCAGTTTAGAGTACAATCAGCCCCAGCATTTT | CASSLEYNQPQHF
TRBJ1-2 | . | TRBV7-9 | 13 | . | TGTGCCAGCAGCGATCCCATAACCTATGGCTACACCTTC | CASSDPITYGYTF
TRBJ2-3 | . | TRBV5-5 | 15 | few | TGTGCCAGCAGCTTGGCCTGGGGGGGCACAGATACGCAGTATTTT | CASSLAWGGTDTQYF
TRBJ2-1 | . | TRBV29-1 | 13 | . | TGCAGCGTCGGTACTAGGATTGGTAATGAGCAGTTCTTC | CSVGTRIGNEQFF
TRBJ1-1 | . | TRBV6-1 | 13 | . | TGTGCCAGCAGTCCAAATGGTGGCGGTGAAGCTTTCTTT | CASSPNGGGEAFF
TRBJ2-7 | TRBD2 | TRBV5-1 | 14 | . | TGCGCCAGCAGTGGGGGGACTAGCGGCTACGAGCAGTACTTC | CASSGGTSGYEQYF
TRBJ1-6 | . | TRBV18 | 14 | few | TGTGCCAGCTCACCAGAGGCGGGTTCCTCACCCCTCCACTTT | CASSPEAGSSPLHF
TRBJ2-1 | TRBD2 | TRBV20-1 | 17 | few | TGCAGTGCTAGAGATCCGGGACTAGCGGGATCTTTAGATGAGCAGTTCTTC | CSARDPGLAGSLDEQFF
TRBJ1-2 | . | TRBV27 | 12 | . | TGTGCCAGCAGTTCCCTTGGACGTGGCTACACCTTC | CASSSLGRGYTF
TRBJ1-1 | . | TRBV11-2 | 16 | . | TGTGCCAGCAGCTTAATGGCAGACCATGGGGACACTGAAGCTTTCTTT | CASSLMADHGDTEAFF